These 22 T cell receptor beta chains were sequenced from one sample in a study of shared clonotypes between healthy human individuals (dated by TCRdb to the early 2020s). The library came from the immunoSEQ multiplex PCR assay. TCRdb obtained this table from immuneACCESS and retained in-frame rearrangements with V and J assigned. These tables miss some clones; where compared with another copy, unresolved V genes account for less than half of the shortfall, and the remainder is unexplained. Recorded for this sample are about 2.4 million clones; roughly 93% of them occurred a single time. 0.36% of the sample comes from the top ten. The sequenced material came from naive CD4+ T cells from PBMCs. Sample cell subset or site, as interpreted from the label and publication: CD45RA+ positively selected. The receptors derive from a man aged 18-30 years in good health. Some clones in this sample may be carry-over from other donors' samples.

This rearrangement joins TRBV7-9 to TRBJ1-4, with 8 bases lining up with TRBD1. CDR3 length: 15 residues. Looked up from germline, CDR1 is SEHNR and CDR2 is FQNEAQ (reference sequence). V trimming: 5 bases; J trimming: 7 bases; junction bases outside the gene matches: 9. CDR3 sequence (DNA): TGTGCCAGCAGCGTTCAGGGGGCCCGGGGTGAAAAACTGTTTTTT. Translation gives CASSVQGARGEKLFF.

With respect to this clone: Other nucleotide sequences in the sample specify the same CDR3. The chain joins TRBV28 to TRBJ2-5; D gene unclear. The CDR3 is made up of 11 amino acids. Germline CDR1 reads MDHEN; CDR2 reads SYDVKM. V lost 5 bases, J lost 3 bases, and 4 bases lay in between. CDR3 protein: CASSRKETQYF. Here the CDR3 DNA reads TGTGCCAGCAGTCGAAAAGAGACCCAGTACTTC.

This chain uses TRBV30 with TRBJ1-3; D gene ambiguous. The CDR3 length is 15 residues. Germline CDR1 is GTSNPN and CDR2 is SVGIG (reference sequence). Trimming pared 5 bases from V and 2 bases from J, leaving 16 bases between. For the CDR3, the DNA is TGTGCCTGGGGGGTGCAGCGTTCTACTGGAAACACCATATATTTT. Amino acids: CAWGVQRSTGNTIYF.

The V and J genes are TRBV27 and TRBJ1-5; TRBD1 agrees at 9 bases. CDR3 length: 13 amino acids. J was trimmed by 9 bases and V by 6 bases; bases with no gene match: 6. Germline CDR1 and CDR2: MNHEY and SMNVEV (reference sequence). As DNA, the CDR3 is TGTGCCAGCAGACCCACAGGGGGCGGGCCCCAGCATTTT. Amino acid sequence: CASRPTGGGPQHF.

The chain has TRBV5-1 and TRBJ1-6; 7 bases map to TRBD1. V shed 0 bases and J 9 bases; nucleotides not matched to a gene: 9. The CDR3 totals 16 residues. CDR1 and CDR2 (germline): SGHRS, YFSETQ. The CDR3 loop is CASSLDPQGEGSPLHF. CDR3 nucleotides: TGCGCCAGCAGCTTGGATCCCCAGGGGGAAGGTTCACCCCTCCACTTT. Based on the CDR3 plus reference TRBV5-1 and TRBJ1-6, the full variable domain is KAGVTQTPRYLIKTRGQQVTLSCSPISGHRSVSWYQQTPGQGLQFLFEYFSETQRNKGNFPGRFSGRQFSNSRSEMNVSTLELGDSALYLCASSLDPQGEGSPLHFGNGTRLTVT.

This rearrangement joins TRBV27 to TRBJ2-3, with D perhaps TRBD1 (5 bases). V dropped 3 bases and J dropped 5 bases, with 12 bases sitting between them. Germline CDR1 is MNHEY and CDR2 is SMNVEV (reference sequence). This CDR3 is built from 14 residues. The CDR3 spells CASSLLRGEDTQYF. For the CDR3, the DNA is TGTGCCAGCAGTTTGCTTAGGGGTGAAGATACGCAGTATTTT.

V is TRBV7-2 and J is TRBJ1-5, with D possibly being TRBD1 (5 bases). The CDR3 sequence is 13 residues long. V lost 10 bases, J lost 2 bases, and 12 bases lay in between. Germline CDR1 reads SGHTA; CDR2 reads FQGNSA. Written as DNA, the CDR3 is TGTGCCACAAACGCGGGGGGCAATCAGCCCCAGCATTTT. It encodes CATNAGGNQPQHF.

In this sample, this clone turned up once. The rearrangement links TRBV7-2 to TRBJ2-3, with 10 bases that match TRBD2. J gave up 5 bases and V 1 base, and 6 bases lay outside the gene matches. The CDR3 loop spans 16 amino acids. Germline CDR1 SGHTA, CDR2 FQGNSA. The CDR3 sequence: CASSLGLAGVQDTQYF. Written as DNA, the CDR3 is TGTGCCAGCAGCTTAGGCCTAGCGGGAGTTCAAGATACGCAGTATTTT.

Concerning this clone: A read error is possible here, since a much larger clone lies one base away. The chain uses TRBV11-2 and TRBJ1-5; a possible D gene is TRBD1 (6 bases). The CDR3 extends over 13 amino acids. CDR1 and CDR2 (germline): SGHAT, FQNNGV. The V end was cut by 2 bases, the J end by 5 bases, with 7 bases between. Here the CDR3 DNA reads TGTGCCAGCAGCTTAAAGGGGGATCAGCCCCAGCATTTT. Translation gives CASSLKGDQPQHF.

This clone was counted between two and nine times. The J gene is TRBJ2-3, the V gene TRBV5-4; D not resolved. Germline lookup yields CDR1 SGHNT and CDR2 YYREEE (reference sequence). The CDR3 runs to 14 residues. V lost 5 bases to trimming and J lost 0 bases, with 10 bases between them. CDR3 in DNA: TGTGCCAGCAGAGGCGTCGGGAGCACAGATACGCAGTATTTT. It specifies CASRGVGSTDTQYF.

The chain employs TRBV7-2 and TRBJ2-5; tentative D call: TRBD2 (6 bases). Germline lookup yields CDR1 SGHTA and CDR2 FQGNSA. Trimming left V 4 bases short and J 1 base short, with 19 bases between. The CDR3 length is 17 residues. CDR3 DNA: TGTGCCAGCAGCTGGGGTGGTGCGGGACCGATCCAAGAGACCCAGTACTTC. This encodes CASSWGGAGPIQETQYF.

The chain uses TRBV7-9 and TRBJ2-7; weak D call: TRBD1 (6 bases). The germline CDR1 and CDR2 sequences are SEHNR and FQNEAQ (reference sequence). CDR3 length equals 15 residues. The V gene lost 1 base and the J gene lost 0 bases, with 10 bases spanning the gap. The DNA of the CDR3 is TGTGCCAGCAGCTTAGATGGGGGCCTCTCCTACGAGCAGTACTTC. This translates into CASSLDGGLSYEQYF.

The V call is TRBV6-1, the J call TRBJ2-1, with a weak D call TRBD2 (5 bases). Trimming took 0 bases from V and 5 from J, leaving 17 bases between them. This CDR3 has 17 amino acids. Germline lookup yields CDR1 MNHNS and CDR2 SASEGT. The CDR3 DNA follows: TGTGCCAGCAGTGAAGCTCCCGGGGATCTCGGGAACAATGAGCAGTTCTTC. This translates into CASSEAPGDLGNNEQFF.

Regarding this clone: Distinct nucleotide sequences in the sample also encode this CDR3. The chain is built from TRBV6-5 and TRBJ1-4; unclear D gene. The CDR3 is 14 amino acids. Germline-derived CDR1 and CDR2 are MNHEY and SVGAGI. V lost 0 bases and J lost 5, with 7 bases in between. The CDR3: CASSYSRGNEKLFF. The CDR3 DNA sequence: TGTGCCAGCAGTTACTCGAGAGGGAATGAAAAACTGTTTTTT.

The J gene is TRBJ1-2, the V gene TRBV18; D is uncertain. Trimming took 3 bases from V and 0 from J, leaving 11 bases between them. The CDR3 totals 15 residues. CDR1 KGHSH and CDR2 LQKENI come from the germline V gene. As DNA, the CDR3 is TGTGCCAGCTCACCGATAATTGATCCTAACTATGGCTACACCTTC. Its translation: CASSPIIDPNYGYTF.

This clone came up once. CDR3 region: CASSRAWSEGQFF. The CDR3 DNA reads TGTGCCAGCTCACGTGCCTGGAGCGAGGGCCAGTTCTTC. The rearrangement links TRBV18 to TRBJ2-1, with a possible D match to TRBD2 (5 bases). The germline V gene encodes CDR1 KGHSH and CDR2 LQKENI. This CDR3 spans 13 amino acids. V shed 4 bases and J shed 13 bases, with 17 bases lying between them.

On this clone itself: The sample contains more than one DNA sequence encoding this CDR3. The CDR3 is CASSSRNTEAFF. In DNA form, the CDR3 reads TGTGCCAGCAGTTCAAGGAACACTGAAGCTTTCTTT. The chain employs TRBV28 and TRBJ1-1, with D unresolved. V lost 4 bases and J 1 base, leaving 4 bases between the germline ends. CDR1 and CDR2 (germline): MDHEN, SYDVKM. The CDR3 spans 12 residues.

The chain recombines TRBV10-1 with TRBJ1-1; the D is unclear. Germline values: CDR1 WNHNN, CDR2 SYGVQD (reference sequence). The CDR3 length is 14 residues. V was shortened by 0 bases and J by 1 base, with 6 bases between the two germline ends. The CDR3 DNA is TGCGCCAGCAGTGAGTCGGTGGGGAACACTGAAGCTTTCTTT. This translates into CASSESVGNTEAFF.

This clone was seen a handful of times. The chain recombines TRBV25-1 with TRBJ1-2; 9 positions match TRBD1. Looked up from germline, CDR1 is MGHDK and CDR2 is SYGVNS. The CDR3 loop spans 16 amino acids. With 1 base clipped from V and 8 bases from J, the junction kept 11 bases outside the gene matches. CDR3 residues: CASSESGTGSLRGYTF. For the CDR3, the DNA is TGTGCCAGCAGTGAATCCGGGACAGGGTCCCTGCGCGGCTACACCTTC.

The rearrangement joins TRBV6-5 to TRBJ2-2, with D unresolved. V lost 6 bases, J lost 2 bases, and 4 bases lay in between. The CDR3 is 12 residues long. Per germline, CDR1 MNHEY and CDR2 SVGAGI. The CDR3 DNA sequence: TGTGCCAGCAGAAGAAACACCGGGGAGCTGTTTTTT. It codes for CASRRNTGELFF.

This clone was recorded only once. The V and J genes are TRBV5-8 and TRBJ1-2; 8 bases match TRBD1. Germline CDR1 is SGHTS and CDR2 is YDEGEE. Trimming at V came to 6 bases and at J to 4 bases, leaving 5 bases not matched to a gene. The CDR3 has 13 amino acids. The CDR3 bases are TGTGCCAGCATCCTAGACAGGGGCTATGGCTACACCTTC. Its translation is CASILDRGYGYTF.

Details on this clone: The sample holds other DNA sequences that translate to the same CDR3. The V call is TRBV9, the J call TRBJ2-3, with D unclear. Germline V gives CDR1 SGDLS, CDR2 YYNGEE. The ends were cut back, 0 bases at V and 2 bases at J, with 4 bases in the middle. The CDR3 runs 13 residues. CDR3 DNA: TGTGCCAGCAGCGTAGACTCCACAGATACGCAGTATTTT. Protein sequence: CASSVDSTDTQYF.